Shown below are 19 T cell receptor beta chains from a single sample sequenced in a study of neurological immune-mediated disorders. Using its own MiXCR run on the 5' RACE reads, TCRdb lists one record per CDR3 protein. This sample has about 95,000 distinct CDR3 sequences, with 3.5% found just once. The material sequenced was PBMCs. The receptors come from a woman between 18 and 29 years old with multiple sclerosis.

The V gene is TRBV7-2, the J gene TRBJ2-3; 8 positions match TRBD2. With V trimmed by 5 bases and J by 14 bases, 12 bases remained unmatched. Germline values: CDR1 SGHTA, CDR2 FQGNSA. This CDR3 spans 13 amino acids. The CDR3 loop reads CASSPPGLDILYF. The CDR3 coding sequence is TGTGCCAGCAGCCCGCCGGGACTAGATATTCTGTATTTT.

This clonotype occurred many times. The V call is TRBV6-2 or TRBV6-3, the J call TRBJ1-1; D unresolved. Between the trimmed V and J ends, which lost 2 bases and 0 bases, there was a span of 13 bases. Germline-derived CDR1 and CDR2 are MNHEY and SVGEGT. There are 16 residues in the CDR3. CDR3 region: CASSYVRSIMNTEAFF. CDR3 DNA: TGTGCCAGCAGTTACGTTCGTTCCATCATGAACACTGAAGCTTTCTTT.

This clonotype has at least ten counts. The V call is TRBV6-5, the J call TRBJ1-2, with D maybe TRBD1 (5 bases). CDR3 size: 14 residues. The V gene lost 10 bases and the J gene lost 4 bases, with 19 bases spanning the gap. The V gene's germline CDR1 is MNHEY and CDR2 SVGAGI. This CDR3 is CATDGPTRGYGYTF. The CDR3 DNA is TGTGCCACTGATGGGCCTACAAGGGGCTATGGCTACACCTTC.

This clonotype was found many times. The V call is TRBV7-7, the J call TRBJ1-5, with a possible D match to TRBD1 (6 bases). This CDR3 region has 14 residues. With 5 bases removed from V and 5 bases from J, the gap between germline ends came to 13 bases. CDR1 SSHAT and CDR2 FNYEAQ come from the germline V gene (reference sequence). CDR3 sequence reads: CASSTTGWHQPQHF. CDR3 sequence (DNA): TGTGCCAGCAGCACCACAGGGTGGCATCAGCCCCAGCATTTT.

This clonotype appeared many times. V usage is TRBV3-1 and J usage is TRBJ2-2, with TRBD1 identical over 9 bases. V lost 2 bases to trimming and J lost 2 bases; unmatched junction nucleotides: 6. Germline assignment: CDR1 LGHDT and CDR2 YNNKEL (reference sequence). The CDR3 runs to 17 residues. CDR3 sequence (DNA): TGTGCCAGCAGCCAAAGAAGGGGACAGGGTAACACCGGGGAGCTGTTTTTT. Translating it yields CASSQRRGQGNTGELFF. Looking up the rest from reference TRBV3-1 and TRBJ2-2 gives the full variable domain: DTAVSQTPKYLVTQMGNDKSIKCEQNLGHDTMYWYKQDSKKFLKIMFSYNNKELIINETVPNRFSPKSPDKAHLNLHINSLELGDSAVYFCASSQRRGQGNTGELFFGEGSRLTVL.

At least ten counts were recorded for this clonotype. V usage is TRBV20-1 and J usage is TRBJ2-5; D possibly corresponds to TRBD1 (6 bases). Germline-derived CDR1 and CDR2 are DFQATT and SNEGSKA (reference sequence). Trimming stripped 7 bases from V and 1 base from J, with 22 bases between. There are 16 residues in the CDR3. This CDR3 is CSGTAQGLRIQETQYF. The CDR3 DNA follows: TGCAGTGGGACAGCTCAGGGGCTTCGTATCCAAGAGACCCAGTACTTC.

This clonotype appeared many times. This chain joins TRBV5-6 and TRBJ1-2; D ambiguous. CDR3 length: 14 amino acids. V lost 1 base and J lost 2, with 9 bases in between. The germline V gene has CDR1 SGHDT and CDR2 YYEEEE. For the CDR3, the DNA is TGTGCCAGCAGCTTGTCGGCAGCGAACTATGGCTACACCTTC. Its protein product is CASSLSAANYGYTF.

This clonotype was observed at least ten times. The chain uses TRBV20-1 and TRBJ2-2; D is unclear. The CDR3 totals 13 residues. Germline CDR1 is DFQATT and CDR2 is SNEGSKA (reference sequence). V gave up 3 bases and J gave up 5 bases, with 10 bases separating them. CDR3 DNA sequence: TGCAGTGCTAGCTTTATTGGAACCGGGGAGCTGTTTTTT. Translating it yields CSASFIGTGELFF.

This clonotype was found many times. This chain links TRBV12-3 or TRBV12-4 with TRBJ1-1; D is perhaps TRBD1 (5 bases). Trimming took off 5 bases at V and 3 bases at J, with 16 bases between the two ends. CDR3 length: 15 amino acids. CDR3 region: CASSQSTGWDTEAFF. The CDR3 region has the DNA TGTGCCAGCAGTCAGTCCACAGGTTGGGACACTGAAGCTTTCTTT.

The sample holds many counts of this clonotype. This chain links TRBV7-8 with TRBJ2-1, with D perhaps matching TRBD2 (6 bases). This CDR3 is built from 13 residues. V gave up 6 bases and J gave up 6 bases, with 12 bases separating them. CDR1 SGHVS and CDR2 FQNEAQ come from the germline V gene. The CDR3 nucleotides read TGTGCCAGCAGAATCGGGGGAACCAATGAGCAGTTCTTC. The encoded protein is CASRIGGTNEQFF.

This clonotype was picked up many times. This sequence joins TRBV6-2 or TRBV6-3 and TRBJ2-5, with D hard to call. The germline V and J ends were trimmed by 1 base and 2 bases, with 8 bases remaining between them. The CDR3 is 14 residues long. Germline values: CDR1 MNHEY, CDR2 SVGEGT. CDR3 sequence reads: CASSYFGLQETQYF. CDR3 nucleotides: TGTGCCAGCAGTTACTTCGGGCTGCAAGAGACCCAGTACTTC.

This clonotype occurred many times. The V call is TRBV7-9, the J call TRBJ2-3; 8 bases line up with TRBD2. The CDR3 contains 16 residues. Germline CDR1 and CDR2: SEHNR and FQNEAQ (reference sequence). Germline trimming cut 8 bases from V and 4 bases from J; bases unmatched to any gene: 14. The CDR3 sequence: CASEDQQRGNSDTQYF. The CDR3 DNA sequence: TGTGCCAGCGAGGATCAACAGCGGGGGAACTCAGATACGCAGTATTTT.

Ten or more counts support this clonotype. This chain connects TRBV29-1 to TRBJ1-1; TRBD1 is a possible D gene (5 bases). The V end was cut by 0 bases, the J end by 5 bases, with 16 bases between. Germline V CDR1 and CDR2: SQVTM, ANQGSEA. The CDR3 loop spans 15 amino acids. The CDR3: CSVEEGDLAGTEAFF. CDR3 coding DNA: TGCAGCGTTGAAGAGGGGGATTTAGCTGGGACTGAAGCTTTCTTT. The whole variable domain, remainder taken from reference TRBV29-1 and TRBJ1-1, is SAVISQKPSRDICQRGTSLTIQCQVDSQVTMMFWYRQQPGQSLTLIATANQGSEATYESGFVIDKFPISRPNLTFSTLTVSNMSPEDSSIYLCSVEEGDLAGTEAFFGQGTRLTVV.

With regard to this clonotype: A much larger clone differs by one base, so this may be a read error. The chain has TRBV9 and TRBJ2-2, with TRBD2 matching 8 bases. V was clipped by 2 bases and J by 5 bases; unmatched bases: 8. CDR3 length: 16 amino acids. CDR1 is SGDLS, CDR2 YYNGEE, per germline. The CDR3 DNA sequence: TGTGCCAGCAGCGTCCCCGGCGGGAGGAGAACCGGGGAGCTGTTTTTT. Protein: CASSVPGGRRTGELFF.

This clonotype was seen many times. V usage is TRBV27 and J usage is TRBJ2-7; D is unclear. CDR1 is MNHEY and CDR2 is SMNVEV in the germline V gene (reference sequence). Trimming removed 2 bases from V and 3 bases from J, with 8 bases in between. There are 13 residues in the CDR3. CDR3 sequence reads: CASSLGGNYEQYF. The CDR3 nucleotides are TGTGCCAGCAGTTTAGGTGGTAACTACGAGCAGTACTTC.

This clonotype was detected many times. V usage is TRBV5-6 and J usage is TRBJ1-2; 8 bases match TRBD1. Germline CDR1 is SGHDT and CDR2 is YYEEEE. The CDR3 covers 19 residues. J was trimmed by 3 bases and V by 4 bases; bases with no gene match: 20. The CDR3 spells CASSGWTGFEAWLDYGYTF. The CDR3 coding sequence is TGTGCCAGCAGCGGATGGACAGGGTTCGAGGCCTGGTTGGACTATGGCTACACCTTC. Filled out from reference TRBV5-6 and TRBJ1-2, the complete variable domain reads DAGVTQSPTHLIKTRGQQVTLRCSPKSGHDTVSWYQQALGQGPQFIFQYYEEEERQRGNFPDRFSGHQFPNYSSELNVNALLLGDSALYLCASSGWTGFEAWLDYGYTFGSGTRLTVV.

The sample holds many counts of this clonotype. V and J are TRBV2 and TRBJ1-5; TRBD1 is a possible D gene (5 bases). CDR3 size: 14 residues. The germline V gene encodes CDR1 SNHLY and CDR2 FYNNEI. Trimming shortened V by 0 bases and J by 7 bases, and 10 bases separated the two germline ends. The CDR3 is CASSEARGGQPQHF. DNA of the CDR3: TGTGCCAGCAGTGAAGCGAGGGGAGGGCAGCCCCAGCATTTT.

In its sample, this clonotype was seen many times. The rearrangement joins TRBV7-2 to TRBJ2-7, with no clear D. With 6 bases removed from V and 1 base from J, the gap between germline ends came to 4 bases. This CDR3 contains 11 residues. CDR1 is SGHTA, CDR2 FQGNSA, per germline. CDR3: CASRWSYEQYF. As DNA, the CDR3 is TGTGCCAGCAGATGGTCCTACGAGCAGTACTTC.

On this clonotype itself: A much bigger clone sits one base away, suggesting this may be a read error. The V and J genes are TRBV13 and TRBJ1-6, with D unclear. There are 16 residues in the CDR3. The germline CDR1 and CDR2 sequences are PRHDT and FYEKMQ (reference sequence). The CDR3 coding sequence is TGTGCCAGCAGCTTGCGGAAGGGAGGGCGAAATTCACTCCTCCACTTT. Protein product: CASSLRKGGRNSLLHF.